This is a list of T cell receptor beta chains from one sample in a study of cytotoxic CD8 clonotypes in ibrutinib-treated CLL. The data were produced by immunoSEQ multiplex PCR, yet TCRdb's version contains in-frame clones alone and is incomplete. Of tens of thousands of clones listed, around 55% are singletons. Here the sequenced sample was PBMCs, taken after 24 months of ibrutinib treatment. Source of these receptors: a human donor with chronic lymphocytic leukemia. Each CDR3 is given with its conserved first and last residue. Fields, in order: clone size, J gene, D gene, V gene, CDR3 protein, CDR3 DNA. The D gene is left open where the match is weak. Only some rows state a clone size, as once, few, many or a class for expanded clones.

.	TRBJ2-2	.	TRBV2	CASSVLTRGELFF	TGTGCCAGCAGTGTACTTACACGCGGGGAGCTGTTTTTT
few	TRBJ1-2	.	TRBV27	CASSPFGGVGYGYTF	TGTGCCAGCAGCCCGTTTGGGGGCGTCGGCTATGGCTACACCTTC
.	TRBJ2-1	.	TRBV5-1	CASSRGGGSSIVDEQFF	TGCGCCAGCAGCAGAGGGGGTGGTTCGTCTATAGTCGATGAGCAGTTCTTC
.	TRBJ1-5	TRBD1	TRBV10-3	CATRQGNQPQHF	TGTGCCACCCGACAGGGAAATCAGCCCCAGCATTTT
few	TRBJ1-1	.	TRBV30	CAWRVDRPEAFF	TGTGCCTGGAGGGTAGACAGGCCTGAAGCTTTCTTT
.	TRBJ1-2	.	TRBV5-7	CASSLWTQGCYGYTF	TGTGCCAGCAGCCTGTGGACCCAGGGATGCTATGGCTACACCTTC
.	TRBJ2-7	TRBD2	TRBV7-9	CASSYGLAGVYEQYF	TGTGCCAGCAGCTATGGACTAGCGGGAGTGTACGAGCAGTACTTC
.	TRBJ1-5	.	TRBV19	CASRGGRAPQHF	TGTGCCAGTAGAGGGGGGCGAGCCCCCCAGCATTTT
.	TRBJ2-3	.	TRBV21-1	CASSKRPSGVTQYF	TGTGCCAGCAGCAAACGCCCTAGCGGGGTTACGCAGTATTTT
once	TRBJ2-3	.	TRBV5-4	CASSFGDTQYF	TGTGCCAGCAGCTTCGGGGATACGCAGTATTTT
many	TRBJ2-7	TRBD1	TRBV11-2	CASSSRTGGYEQYF	TGTGCCAGCAGCTCACGGACAGGGGGCTACGAGCAGTACTTC
.	TRBJ2-7	TRBD1	TRBV10-3	CATGTVDNEQYF	TGTGCCACCGGGACAGTAGACAACGAGCAGTACTTC
.	TRBJ1-6	.	TRBV28	CASRSVQEGLYNSPLHF	TGTGCCAGCCGGTCAGTTCAGGAGGGTCTTTATAATTCACCCCTCCACTTT
many	TRBJ1-6	.	TRBV6-5	CASSNQGFPNSPLHF	TGTGCCAGCAGTAACCAGGGCTTTCCTAATTCACCCCTCCACTTT
.	TRBJ1-1	.	TRBV7-6	CASSPRRTASEAFF	TGTGCCAGCAGCCCAAGACGGACAGCTTCTGAAGCTTTCTTT
.	TRBJ1-1	.	TRBV5-6	CASSLAGRWNTEAFF	TGTGCCAGCAGCTTGGCGGGGCGATGGAACACTGAAGCTTTCTTT
.	TRBJ2-1	.	TRBV10-3	CAISGGPLHLF	TGTGCCATCAGTGGGGGACCCCTTCATCTCTTC
.	TRBJ2-7	TRBD1	TRBV30	CAWSVPRQGYEQYF	TGTGCCTGGAGTGTACCCCGACAGGGGTACGAGCAGTACTTC
.	TRBJ1-1	TRBD1	TRBV5-4	CASSAGQGAPVDTEAFF	TGTGCCAGCAGCGCGGGACAGGGGGCTCCAGTGGACACTGAAGCTTTCTTT
.	TRBJ2-5	.	TRBV5-1	CASSVPGSWETQYF	TGCGCCAGCAGCGTACCGGGATCCTGGGAGACCCAGTACTTC
once	TRBJ2-3	.	TRBV28	CASSFPGTDTQYF	TGTGCCAGCAGTTTCCCAGGGACAGATACGCAGTATTTT
.	TRBJ1-2	TRBD1	TRBV5-1	CASSQDRANYGYTF	TGCGCCAGCAGCCAGGACAGGGCCAACTATGGCTACACCTTC
.	TRBJ1-1	.	TRBV28	CASTLDGANTEAFF	TGTGCCAGCACCCTTGATGGGGCGAACACTGAAGCTTTCTTT
.	TRBJ1-1	.	TRBV7-2	CASSPWENTEAFF	TGTGCCAGCAGCCCGTGGGAAAACACTGAAGCTTTCTTT
.	TRBJ1-4	TRBD1	TRBV27	CASSTGTYEKLFF	TGTGCCAGCTCGACAGGGACGTATGAAAAACTGTTTTTT
few	TRBJ2-7	.	TRBV29-1	CSVEFGSPLEQYF	TGCAGCGTTGAATTCGGGAGTCCCCTCGAGCAGTACTTC
.	TRBJ2-1	TRBD2	TRBV4-2	CASSQGNLVAGVNEQFF	TGTGCCAGCAGCCAAGGAAATTTGGTAGCGGGAGTCAATGAGCAGTTCTTC
few	TRBJ1-2	.	TRBV15	CATSPTRGGDYGYTF	TGTGCCACCAGCCCAACAAGAGGGGGGGATTATGGCTACACCTTC
.	TRBJ2-1	.	TRBV27	CASSFYNEQFF	TGTGCCAGCAGTTTCTACAATGAGCAGTTCTTC
.	TRBJ1-5	TRBD1	TRBV2	CASSPDRGGQPQHF	TGTGCCAGCAGCCCTGACAGGGGTGGCCAGCCCCAGCATTTT
.	TRBJ2-1	TRBD2	TRBV15	CAVQLAGAPNEQFF	TGTGCCGTCCAACTAGCGGGAGCCCCCAATGAGCAGTTCTTC
once	TRBJ2-3	.	TRBV10-3	CASSLRLGVGTDTQYF	TGTGCCAGCAGTCTGAGACTAGGAGTGGGCACAGATACGCAGTATTTT
.	TRBJ1-2	TRBD1	TRBV6-5	CASSLRDRGVYGYTF	TGTGCCAGCAGTCTCCGGGACAGGGGGGTCTATGGCTACACCTTC
.	TRBJ2-2	TRBD2	TRBV19	CASSQLAGAGELFF	TGTGCCAGTAGTCAACTAGCGGGAGCCGGGGAGCTGTTTTTT
.	TRBJ1-5	.	TRBV7-9	CASSGSNQPQHF	TGTGCCAGCAGTGGTAGCAATCAGCCCCAGCATTTT
few	TRBJ2-3	TRBD2	TRBV7-2	CASSLRLAGGSDTQYF	TGTGCCAGCAGCTTGCGACTAGCTGGGGGATCAGATACGCAGTATTTT
.	TRBJ1-3	.	TRBV6-1	CASMVWGATGNTIYF	TGTGCCAGCATGGTGTGGGGGGCCACTGGAAACACCATATATTTT
.	TRBJ1-1	.	TRBV20-1	CSARDGAAFF	TGCAGTGCTAGAGATGGGGCTGCTTTCTTT
.	TRBJ1-4	.	TRBV25-1	CASSEYTGFAEKLFF	TGTGCCAGCAGTGAATATACAGGTTTCGCGGAAAAACTGTTTTTT
.	TRBJ2-2	TRBD1	TRBV10-3	CAISDPGGTGYTGELFF	TGTGCCATCAGTGACCCAGGCGGGACAGGGTACACCGGGGAGCTGTTTTTT